These T cell receptor beta chains were read from a single sample in a study of blood T cell repertoires in COVID-19. The repertoire was sequenced with immunoSEQ multiplex PCR; TCRdb's copy has only in-frame clones and lacks some. The top ten clones hold about 6.3% of a sample with under 200,000 clones, approximately 90% of them seen once. The sequenced sample consisted of peripheral blood. The receptors were sampled from a man between 40 and 49 years old with active or convalescent COVID-19. The CDR3 runs from the conserved cysteine through the conserved F or W. Fields, in order: J gene, V gene, clone size, CDR3 protein. Size tells how often a clone was seen (once, few, many) or the class of an expanded clone, and some rows leave it out.

TRBJ2-7,TRBV25-1,-,CASSESAAGADYEQYF
TRBJ2-4,TRBV2,-,CASSEGTYQNIQYF
TRBJ2-7,TRBV21-1,-,CASSKTEPPQYF
TRBJ2-1,TRBV5-1,-,CASSGTTTYNEQFF
TRBJ1-5,TRBV28,once,CASNAGGYSNQPQHF
TRBJ2-7,TRBV10-3,-,CAISPGQGYEQYF
TRBJ2-2,TRBV6-4,-,CASSASSGGELFF
TRBJ1-2,TRBV11-2,-,CASSLTGPGDGYTF
TRBJ2-5,TRBV5-5,once,CASSQGGTGVETQYF
TRBJ2-1,TRBV24-1,-,CATSDAYNEQFF
TRBJ1-1,TRBV29-1,-,CSVETLRRLNTEAFF
TRBJ1-5,TRBV7-2,-,CASSLIGQNQPQHF
TRBJ2-2,TRBV28,once,CASSRRAGVGTGELFF
TRBJ1-2,TRBV14,-,CASSRRGTGTGGYTF